This is a list of T cell receptor beta chains from one sample in a study of T-cell reconstitution after alpha-beta-depleted transplantation in children. From the PCR reads, TCRdb called clonotypes with MiXCR, one entry per CDR3 protein. Here the sample spans hundreds of thousands of distinct CDR3 sequences, under 15% being singletons. Source: PBMCs, mostly from graft donor cells, taken 360 days after TCRalphabeta/CD19-depleted stem cell transplant. Source of these receptors: a male patient younger than 18 who had a stem cell transplant for acute myeloid leukemia, so the T cells may come from the graft donor. CDR3s include the opening cysteine and the closing phenylalanine or tryptophan. The order of the fields is clone size, V gene, D gene, J gene, CDR3 protein. D genes are given only for firm matches. Clone size is stated in some rows and not others, as once, few, many or a class when expanded.

>few|TRBV4-2|.|TRBJ2-3
CASSQESLAEDTQYF
>.|TRBV6-2/TRBV6-3|.|TRBJ2-1
CASTRTVYNEQFF
>.|TRBV12-3/TRBV12-4|.|TRBJ2-4
CASSLGTGAINIQYF
>many|TRBV10-3|.|TRBJ1-1
CAISGTTAEAFF
>.|TRBV11-2|TRBD2|TRBJ2-1
CASSPAGINYNEQFF
>.|TRBV30|.|TRBJ2-2
CAWGRGENTGELFF
>few|TRBV29-1|TRBD2|TRBJ2-7
CSVEERLAGGEQYF
>.|TRBV20-1|.|TRBJ2-1
CSGRAPNEQFF
>few|TRBV13|.|TRBJ2-1
CASSLAVGLGGYNEQFF
>.|TRBV20-1|.|TRBJ2-1
CSALSSANEQFF
>.|TRBV6-1|.|TRBJ2-1
CASSGLGDYNEQFF
>many|TRBV7-6|TRBD2|TRBJ2-7
CASSLSLAASYEQYF
>.|TRBV7-2|.|TRBJ2-2
CASSPRQANTGELFF
>many|TRBV29-1|TRBD1|TRBJ2-7
CSVGQGSEQYF
>.|TRBV7-2|TRBD2|TRBJ2-7
CATRGLAVPRQYF
>few|TRBV9|.|TRBJ1-4
CASSAPEGLNEKLFF
>.|TRBV12-3/TRBV12-4|.|TRBJ1-1
CASSGQTGLEAFF
>many|TRBV10-3|TRBD1|TRBJ2-7
CAISESVTGYEQYF
>few|TRBV7-2|TRBD2|TRBJ2-5
CASSFPTSGEETQYF
>few|TRBV29-1|TRBD1|TRBJ1-1
CSVEPSGGLTEAFF
>many|TRBV12-3/TRBV12-4|.|TRBJ2-1
CASSLPWTLDFYNEQFF
>.|TRBV18|.|TRBJ2-1
CASSPLGAALRGNEQFF
>few|TRBV7-2|.|TRBJ1-1
CASSLSRMNTEAFF
>few|TRBV6-2/TRBV6-3|TRBD2|TRBJ2-5
CASRRERTSAQETQYF
>few|TRBV6-2/TRBV6-3|TRBD2|TRBJ2-2
CASSLGTSGREGTGELFF
>few|TRBV15|.|TRBJ2-6
CATSRDRVATGANVLTF
>.|TRBV15|.|TRBJ2-5
CATSRDTGGETQYF
>few|TRBV19|.|TRBJ2-3
CASSLGTESTDTQYF
>.|TRBV13|TRBD1|TRBJ1-2
CASSQNGQGIVYGYTF
>few|TRBV20-1|TRBD2|TRBJ2-1
CSAYLLAGAYNEQFF
>many|TRBV5-1|.|TRBJ2-1
CASPGDFTCYNEQFF
>.|TRBV7-8|.|TRBJ2-5
CASTSWGATRKKQETQYF
>many|TRBV7-2|TRBD2|TRBJ2-7
CASSLGLAGVYEQYF
>many|TRBV6-5|TRBD1|TRBJ2-7
CASRWGRGQEGLYEQYF
>.|TRBV9|.|TRBJ1-1
CASSVVPGAAAEAFF
>many|TRBV7-9|.|TRBJ2-1
CASSLLKSWGDNEQFF
>few|TRBV28|TRBD2|TRBJ2-1
CASSFPRGGYNEQFF
>few|TRBV2|.|TRBJ2-5
CASSDPQTVTGETQYF
>.|TRBV29-1|.|TRBJ2-1
CSLTGRGNNEQFF
>.|TRBV29-1|.|TRBJ1-5
CSVEGQGDQPQHF
>few|TRBV11-1|TRBD2|TRBJ2-1
CASSLGGRREGFISNEQFF
>.|TRBV7-2|.|TRBJ2-7
CASSLVAAASSYEQYF
>.|TRBV18|.|TRBJ2-1
CASSLKLYNEQFF
>few|TRBV20-1|TRBD2|TRBJ2-3
CSASSGLREFTDTQYF
>.|TRBV7-1|TRBD1|TRBJ2-2
CASSAGAGNRGPPTQAPTGELFF